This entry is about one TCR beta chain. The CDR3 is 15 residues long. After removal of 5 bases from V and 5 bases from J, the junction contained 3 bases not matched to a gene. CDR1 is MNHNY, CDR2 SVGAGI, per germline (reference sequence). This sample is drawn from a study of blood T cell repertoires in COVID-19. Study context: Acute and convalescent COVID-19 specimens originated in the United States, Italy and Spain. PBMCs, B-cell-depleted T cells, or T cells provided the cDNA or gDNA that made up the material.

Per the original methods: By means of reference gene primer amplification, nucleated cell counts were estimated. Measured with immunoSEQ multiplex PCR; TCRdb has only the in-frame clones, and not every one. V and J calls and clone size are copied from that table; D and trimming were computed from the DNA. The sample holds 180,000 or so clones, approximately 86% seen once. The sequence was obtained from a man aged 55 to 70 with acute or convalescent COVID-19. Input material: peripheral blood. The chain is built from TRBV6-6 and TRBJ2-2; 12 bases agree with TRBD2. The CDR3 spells CASSRGTSGTGELFF. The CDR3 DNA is TGTGCCAGCAGTCGCGGGACTAGCGGGACCGGGGAGCTGTTTTTT.